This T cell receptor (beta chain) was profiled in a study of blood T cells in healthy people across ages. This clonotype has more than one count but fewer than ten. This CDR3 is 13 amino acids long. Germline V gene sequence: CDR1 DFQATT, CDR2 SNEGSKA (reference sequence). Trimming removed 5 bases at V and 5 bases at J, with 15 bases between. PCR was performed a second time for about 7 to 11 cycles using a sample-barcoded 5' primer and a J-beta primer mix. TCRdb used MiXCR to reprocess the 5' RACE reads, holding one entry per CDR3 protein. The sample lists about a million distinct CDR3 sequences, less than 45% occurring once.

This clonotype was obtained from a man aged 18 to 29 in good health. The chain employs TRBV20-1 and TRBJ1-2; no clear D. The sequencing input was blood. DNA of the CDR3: TGCAGTGCTCCCGGGGTTGGGAATTATGGCTACACCTTC. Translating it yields CSAPGVGNYGYTF.